This TCR beta chain was profiled in a study of OX40 agonist ivuxolimab in advanced cancers. Study at large: Each dose-escalation patient presented with hepatocellular carcinoma, melanoma, renal cell or head and neck cancer.

The V gene's germline CDR1 is MNHNS and CDR2 SASEGT. CDR3 length: 13 amino acids. Trimming stripped 2 bases from V and 8 bases from J, with 12 bases between. Here immunoSEQ multiplex PCR was the method, and the copy in TCRdb shows in-frame clones only, minus some. The table shows roughly 57,000 clones, with nearly 80% occurring only once. This TCR came from an adult with an advanced solid tumor such as melanoma, head and neck, liver or kidney cancer. The source material was CD4+ or CD8+ T cells sorted from blood, sampled in a trial of the OX40 agonist ivuxolimab. The chain uses TRBV6-1 and TRBJ1-2, with D tentatively TRBD1 (6 bases). CDR3 DNA: TGTGCCAGCAGTGAAAACAGGGCGGGAGGCTACACCTTC. Residues: CASSENRAGGYTF.